Each of the 5 T cell receptor beta chains below was sequenced from the same sample in a study of graft-versus-host responses after intestinal transplantation. These receptors have no identified antigens. Some clones are missing from TCRdb's copy, which holds only in-frame ones; the method was immunoSEQ multiplex PCR. The data show around 69,000 clones, 90% seen once. The sample consisted of unstimulated CD8+ T cells sorted from spleen or lymph node cells, taken before transplant. Receptors were obtained from a human donor who was the organ donor for an intestinal transplant.

The chain joins TRBV6-1 to TRBJ1-2, with D possibly TRBD1 on 6 matching bases. Trimming removed 1 base at V and 5 bases at J, with 14 bases between. The CDR3 consists of 15 residues. Per germline, CDR1 MNHNS and CDR2 SASEGT. CDR3 nucleotide sequence: TGTGCCAGCAGTGAAGTGGCAGGGGTGTTGTATGGCTACACCTTC. It is translated as CASSEVAGVLYGYTF.

J is TRBJ2-3 and V is TRBV7-3; TRBD2 matches 8 bases. V shed 0 bases and J 10 bases; nucleotides not matched to a gene: 15. The CDR3 runs to 17 residues. Looked up from germline, CDR1 is SGHTA and CDR2 is FQGTGA. CDR3 region: CASSLTAGGSVLGAQYF. CDR3 DNA sequence: TGTGCCAGCAGCTTAACGGCGGGGGGATCCGTTTTGGGGGCGCAGTATTTT.

The rearrangement links TRBV9 to TRBJ2-2; 8 bases align to TRBD2. The CDR3 is made up of 16 amino acids. V trimming: 1 base; J trimming: 5 bases; junction bases outside the gene matches: 7. Germline CDR1 and CDR2: SGDLS and YYNGEE. CDR3 sequence reads: CASSVKGSGGTGELFF. The CDR3 nucleotides read TGTGCCAGCAGCGTAAAGGGGTCGGGAGGGACCGGGGAGCTGTTTTTT.

The rearrangement joins TRBV2 to TRBJ1-6; D may be TRBD1 (6 bases). The CDR3 is 16 residues long. The germline gives CDR1 SNHLY, CDR2 FYNNEI. The V and J ends lost 2 bases and 9 bases respectively, with 17 bases between them. The CDR3 DNA sequence: TGTGCCAGCAGTGAACCGTCAGGGGATAGGAGTTCACCCCTCCACTTT. Translated, it gives CASSEPSGDRSSPLHF.

This chain joins TRBV30 and TRBJ2-7; possible D gene TRBD2, 5 bases. CDR3 length: 14 amino acids. CDR1 GTSNPN and CDR2 SVGIG come from the germline V gene (reference sequence). Between the trimmed V and J ends, which lost 2 bases and 5 bases, there was a span of 16 bases. CDR3 coding DNA: TGTGCCTGGAGTAGAGGGTACACCGGCCACGAGCAGTACGTC. It encodes CAWSRGYTGHEQYV.